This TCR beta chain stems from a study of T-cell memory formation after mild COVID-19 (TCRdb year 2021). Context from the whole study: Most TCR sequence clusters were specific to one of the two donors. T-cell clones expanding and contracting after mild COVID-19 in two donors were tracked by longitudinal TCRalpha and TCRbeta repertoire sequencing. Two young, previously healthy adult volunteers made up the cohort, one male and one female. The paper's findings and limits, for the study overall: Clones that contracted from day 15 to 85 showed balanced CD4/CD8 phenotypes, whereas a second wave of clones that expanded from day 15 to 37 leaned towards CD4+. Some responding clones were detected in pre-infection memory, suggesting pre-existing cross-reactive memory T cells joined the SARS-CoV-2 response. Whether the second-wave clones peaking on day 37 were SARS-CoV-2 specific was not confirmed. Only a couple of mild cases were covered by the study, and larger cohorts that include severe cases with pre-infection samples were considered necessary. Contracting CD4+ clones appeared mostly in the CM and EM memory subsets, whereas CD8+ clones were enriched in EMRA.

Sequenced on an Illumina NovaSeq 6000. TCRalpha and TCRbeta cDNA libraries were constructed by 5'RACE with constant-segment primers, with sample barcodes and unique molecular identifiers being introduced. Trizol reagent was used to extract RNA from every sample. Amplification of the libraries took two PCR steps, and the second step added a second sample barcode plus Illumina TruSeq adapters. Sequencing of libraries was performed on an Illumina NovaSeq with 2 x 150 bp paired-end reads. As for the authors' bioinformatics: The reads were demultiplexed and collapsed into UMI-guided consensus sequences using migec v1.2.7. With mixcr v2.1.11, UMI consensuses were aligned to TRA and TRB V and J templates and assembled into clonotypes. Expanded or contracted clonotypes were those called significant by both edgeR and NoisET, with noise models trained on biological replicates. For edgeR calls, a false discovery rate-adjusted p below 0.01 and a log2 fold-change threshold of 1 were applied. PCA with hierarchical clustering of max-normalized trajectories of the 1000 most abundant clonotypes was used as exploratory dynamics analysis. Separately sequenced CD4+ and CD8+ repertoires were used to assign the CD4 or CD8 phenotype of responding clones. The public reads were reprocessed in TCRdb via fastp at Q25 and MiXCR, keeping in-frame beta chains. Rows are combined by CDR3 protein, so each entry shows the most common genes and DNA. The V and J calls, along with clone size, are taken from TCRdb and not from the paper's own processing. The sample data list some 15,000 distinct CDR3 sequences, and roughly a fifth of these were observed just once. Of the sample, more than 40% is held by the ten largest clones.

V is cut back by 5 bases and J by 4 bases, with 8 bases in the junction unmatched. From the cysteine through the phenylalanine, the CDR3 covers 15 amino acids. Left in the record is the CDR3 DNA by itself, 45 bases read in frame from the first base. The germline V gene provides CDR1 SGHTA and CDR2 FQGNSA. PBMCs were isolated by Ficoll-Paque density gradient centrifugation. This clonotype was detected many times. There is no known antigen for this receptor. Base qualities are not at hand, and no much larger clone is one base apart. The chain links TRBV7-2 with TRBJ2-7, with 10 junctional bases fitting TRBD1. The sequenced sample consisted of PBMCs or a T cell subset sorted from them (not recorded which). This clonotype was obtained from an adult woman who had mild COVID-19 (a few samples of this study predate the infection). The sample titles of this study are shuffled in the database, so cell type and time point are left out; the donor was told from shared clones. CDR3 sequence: CASSRDRGLSYEQYF. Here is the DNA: TGTGCCAGCAGCCGGGACAGGGGATTGAGTTACGAGCAGTACTTC.